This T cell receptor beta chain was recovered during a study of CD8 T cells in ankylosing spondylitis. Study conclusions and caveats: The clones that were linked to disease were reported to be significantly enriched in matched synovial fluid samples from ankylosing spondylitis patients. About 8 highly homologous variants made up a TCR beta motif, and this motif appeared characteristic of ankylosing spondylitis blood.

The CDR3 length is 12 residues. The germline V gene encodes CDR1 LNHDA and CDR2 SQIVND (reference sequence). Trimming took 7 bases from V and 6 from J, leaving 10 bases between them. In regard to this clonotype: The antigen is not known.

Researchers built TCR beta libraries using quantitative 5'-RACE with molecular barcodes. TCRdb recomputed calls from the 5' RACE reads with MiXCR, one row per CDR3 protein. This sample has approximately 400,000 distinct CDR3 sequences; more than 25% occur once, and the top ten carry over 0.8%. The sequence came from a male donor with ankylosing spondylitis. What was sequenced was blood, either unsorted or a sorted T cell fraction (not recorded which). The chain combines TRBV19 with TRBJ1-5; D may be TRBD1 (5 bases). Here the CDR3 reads CASKAGRQPQHF. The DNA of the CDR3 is TGTGCCAGTAAAGCAGGGCGTCAGCCCCAGCATTTT.